The next 32 T cell receptor beta chains were all read from a single sample in a study of persistence of HIV-infected CD4 T cells. Sequencing used immunoSEQ version 4 in survey mode. The table came from immunoSEQ multiplex PCR; TCRdb's copy has only in-frame clones and leaves some out. The profile shows about 64,000 clones, just under 75% of them singletons. No antigen is known for these receptors. Cells were stimulated with overlapping HIV-1 Gag 15-mer peptides. Memory cells lacking CD40L and CD69 with high CD45RO were sorted. The material sequenced was CD4+ T cells sorted from PBMCs after approximately 19-hour stimulation, taken from a patient who received antiretroviral therapy. Source of these receptors: an adult man with HIV who was CMV-seropositive.

This clone was seen a handful of times. This sequence joins TRBV2 and TRBJ1-4, with D maybe TRBD1 (6 bases). The germline V gene has CDR1 SNHLY and CDR2 FYNNEI. This CDR3 comprises 15 residues. V shed 6 bases and J shed 8 bases, with 19 bases lying between them. The CDR3 loop is CASRTELGGMEKLFF. CDR3 sequence (DNA): TGTGCCAGCAGAACTGAATTAGGGGGTATGGAAAAACTGTTTTTT.

The chain links TRBV29-1 to TRBJ2-5; D is uncertain. Trimming pared 0 bases from V and 7 bases from J, leaving 9 bases between. The CDR3 has 12 amino acids. CDR1 SQVTM and CDR2 ANQGSEA come from the germline V gene. DNA for the CDR3: TGCAGCGTTGAAGATGACGTTGGGACCCAGTACTTC. Its protein is CSVEDDVGTQYF.

CDR3 amino acids: CASSRSLGSSGNTIYF. As DNA, the CDR3 is TGTGCCAGCAGTCGTTCCTTGGGGAGCTCTGGAAACACCATATATTTT. The chain employs TRBV2 and TRBJ1-3; D ambiguous. V lost 5 bases and J 0 bases, leaving 14 bases between the germline ends. The CDR3 spans 16 residues. Germline V CDR1 and CDR2: SNHLY, FYNNEI.

V gene TRBV5-1 combines with J gene TRBJ1-1, with TRBD1 as a possible D gene (5 bases). CDR1 and CDR2 (germline): SGHRS, YFSETQ. This CDR3 has 16 residues. The V and J ends lost 0 bases and 0 bases respectively, with 12 bases between them. The CDR3 nucleotides are TGCGCCAGCAGCTTGGGAAGGGGCAATATGAACACTGAAGCTTTCTTT. Its protein product is CASSLGRGNMNTEAFF.

The rearrangement uses TRBV7-9 and TRBJ2-2, with 7 bases aligning to TRBD1. CDR1 SEHNR and CDR2 FQNEAQ come from the germline V gene (reference sequence). Trimming removed 9 bases from V and 3 bases from J; junction bases left unmatched: 10. The CDR3 runs 15 residues. CDR3 region: CARNLGTADTGELFF. The CDR3 DNA reads TGTGCCAGGAACCTCGGGACAGCAGACACCGGGGAGCTGTTTTTT.

This clone was found a few times. The J gene is TRBJ1-2, the V gene TRBV5-4; 7 bases are shared with TRBD1. The V segment lost 4 bases and the J segment 4 bases; nucleotides outside the gene matches: 10. The germline V gene has CDR1 SGHNT and CDR2 YYREEE (reference sequence). The CDR3 is 15 residues long. In DNA, the CDR3 is TGTGCCAGCAGCACCTGGGACAGCCTCCTCTATGGCTACACCTTC. Protein: CASSTWDSLLYGYTF.

The J gene is TRBJ1-3, the V gene TRBV6-2 or TRBV6-3, with TRBD1 as a possible D gene (5 bases). Germline loops: CDR1 MNHEY, CDR2 SVGEGT. Between the trimmed V and J ends, which lost 2 bases and 2 bases, there was a span of 7 bases. This CDR3 contains 14 residues. The CDR3 sequence: CASSYGTAGNTIYF. For the CDR3, the DNA is TGTGCCAGCAGTTACGGGACGGCTGGAAACACCATATATTTT.

The V call is TRBV27, the J call TRBJ1-2, with D possibly TRBD1 on 6 matching bases. The CDR3 runs 13 residues. The V and J ends lost 3 bases and 7 bases respectively, with 12 bases between them. Germline loops: CDR1 MNHEY, CDR2 SMNVEV (reference sequence). CDR3 coding DNA: TGTGCCAGCAGTTTCGGGGGGCGGTCTGGCTACACCTTC. Its translation: CASSFGGRSGYTF.

The CDR3 DNA reads as TGTGCCAGCATCCTAGATGGGGGGTTATACGAGCAGTACTTC. Translated: CASILDGGLYEQYF. The V and J genes are TRBV6-5 and TRBJ2-7; D may be TRBD2 (6 bases). This CDR3 has 14 residues. Germline lookup yields CDR1 MNHEY and CDR2 SVGAGI. The V and J ends lost 7 bases and 4 bases respectively, with 17 bases between them.

The chain combines TRBV19 with TRBJ2-2; 7 bases are shared with TRBD2. Germline CDR1 LNHDA, CDR2 SQIVND (reference sequence). Trimming cost V 7 bases and J 5 bases; bases outside gene matches: 7. The CDR3 has 14 amino acids. For the CDR3, the DNA is TGTGCCAGTATCCTCCTGGGAGGGACCGGGGAGCTGTTTTTT. This translates into CASILLGGTGELFF.

This clone was seen a few times. This rearrangement joins TRBV2 to TRBJ1-4; perhaps TRBD1 as D (5 bases). Trimming took off 4 bases at V and 3 bases at J, with 9 bases between the two ends. Germline CDR1 reads SNHLY; CDR2 reads FYNNEI. The CDR3 contains 14 residues. CDR3 protein: CASSGQKANEKLFF. DNA for the CDR3: TGTGCCAGCAGTGGACAGAAGGCTAATGAAAAACTGTTTTTT.

The chain combines TRBV3-1 (or the pseudogene TRBV3-2) with TRBJ1-4; D is unresolved. Germline CDR1 reads LGHDT; CDR2 reads YNNKEL (reference sequence). The germline V and J ends were trimmed by 4 bases and 0 bases, with 9 bases remaining between them. The CDR3 length is 15 residues. The CDR3 DNA reads TGTGCCAGCAGCCCCCAGGCTGCAACTAATGAAAAACTGTTTTTT. Residues: CASSPQAATNEKLFF.

Only one count was recorded for this clone. The chain carries TRBV28 and TRBJ2-1; a weak D match, TRBD1 (6 bases). CDR1 is MDHEN, CDR2 SYDVKM, per germline. Trimming pared 7 bases from V and 4 bases from J, leaving 11 bases between. The CDR3 is 13 amino acids. CDR3 region: CASTGTLYNEQFF. In DNA form, the CDR3 reads TGTGCCAGCACGGGGACACTTTACAATGAGCAGTTCTTC.

V usage is TRBV9 and J usage is TRBJ1-1; 7 bases line up with TRBD1. The CDR3 runs 14 residues. With V trimmed by 0 bases and J by 6 bases, 5 bases remained unmatched. CDR1 is SGDLS, CDR2 YYNGEE, per germline. The CDR3 sequence: CASSVEGDSAEAFF. As DNA, the CDR3 is TGTGCCAGCAGCGTAGAGGGGGACAGCGCTGAAGCTTTCTTT.

The genes are TRBV3-1 (or the pseudogene TRBV3-2) and TRBJ2-3, with D hard to call. This CDR3 has 14 residues. With 2 bases removed from V and 0 bases from J, the gap between germline ends came to 6 bases. Germline CDR1 reads LGHDT; CDR2 reads YNNKEL (reference sequence). CDR3 nucleotide sequence: TGTGCCAGCAGCCAACGGAAGAGCACAGATACGCAGTATTTT. Protein: CASSQRKSTDTQYF.

The rearrangement joins TRBV11-2 to TRBJ2-1, with D possibly TRBD2 on 7 matching bases. Trimming stripped 5 bases from V and 7 bases from J, with 21 bases between. The CDR3 is 16 residues long. Germline V CDR1 and CDR2: SGHAT, FQNNGV. The CDR3 protein is CASSQEGGLGWNEQFF. For the CDR3, the DNA is TGTGCCAGCAGCCAAGAGGGGGGGCTGGGTTGGAATGAGCAGTTCTTC.

This clone was seen a single time. CDR3 DNA: TGTGCCAGCGGGAACACTGAAGCTTTCTTT. Protein product: CASGNTEAFF. This chain joins TRBV28 and TRBJ1-1, with D uncertain. This CDR3 is built from 10 residues. With 8 bases removed from V and 1 base from J, the gap between germline ends came to 2 bases. CDR1 MDHEN and CDR2 SYDVKM come from the germline V gene.

The gene calls are TRBV2 and TRBJ2-1, with D perhaps TRBD2 (5 bases). Trimming took off 3 bases at V and 9 bases at J, with 12 bases between the two ends. There are 13 residues in the CDR3. Germline CDR1 and CDR2: SNHLY and FYNNEI. This chain's CDR3 is CASSDYMRAEQFF. Here the CDR3 DNA reads TGTGCCAGCAGTGATTATATGAGGGCTGAGCAGTTCTTC.

The gene calls are TRBV16 and TRBJ1-1; D is unclear. Germline CDR1 is KGHSY and CDR2 is FQNENV. The CDR3 loop spans 14 amino acids. Trimming stripped 3 bases from V and 2 bases from J, with 10 bases between. The CDR3 region has the DNA TGTGCCAGCAGCCAGGGAGTAGGTAACACTGAAGCTTTCTTT. Amino acid sequence: CASSQGVGNTEAFF.

The chain recombines TRBV9 with TRBJ1-3; D unclear. CDR1 is SGDLS and CDR2 is YYNGEE in the germline V gene. The CDR3 is 14 residues long. V lost 4 bases to trimming and J lost 4 bases, with 12 bases between them. The CDR3 loop reads CASSPEVGGNTIYF. The CDR3 DNA sequence: TGTGCCAGCAGCCCCGAAGTGGGGGGAAACACCATATATTTT.

V usage is TRBV14 and J usage is TRBJ2-5; D possibly corresponds to TRBD1 (6 bases). The V gene lost 0 bases and the J gene lost 3 bases, with 11 bases spanning the gap. CDR1 is SGHDN, CDR2 FVKESK, per germline. This CDR3 is 15 amino acids long. The CDR3 protein is CASSQDPNREETQYF. The CDR3 DNA is TGTGCCAGCAGCCAAGATCCCAACAGGGAAGAGACCCAGTACTTC. Supplemented by reference TRBV14 and TRBJ2-5, the full variable domain reads EAGVTQFPSHSVIEKGQTVTLRCDPISGHDNLYWYRRVMGKEIKFLLHFVKESKQDESGMPNNRFLAERTGGTYSTLKVQPAELEDSGVYFCASSQDPNREETQYFGPGTRLLVL.

This clone appeared once. V is TRBV11-2 and J is TRBJ2-3; 9 bases match TRBD1. The CDR3 sequence is 15 residues long. CDR1 and CDR2 (germline): SGHAT, FQNNGV. V was clipped by 5 bases and J by 3 bases; unmatched bases: 6. The CDR3 bases are TGTGCCAGCAGCCGAAGGACAGGGGTTACAGATACGCAGTATTTT. This sequence encodes CASSRRTGVTDTQYF.

The chain has TRBV18 and TRBJ1-1; possible D gene TRBD1, 5 bases. Germline V gene data show CDR1 as KGHSH and CDR2 as LQKENI. V gave up 0 bases and J gave up 0 bases, with 5 bases separating them. This CDR3 region has 14 residues. CDR3 region: CASSPPGVNTEAFF. In nucleotides, the CDR3 is TGTGCCAGCTCACCACCGGGGGTGAACACTGAAGCTTTCTTT.

This chain uses TRBV5-1 with TRBJ2-2; 9 positions agree with TRBD2. The CDR3 contains 16 residues. The germline V gene encodes CDR1 SGHRS and CDR2 YFSETQ. V shed 4 bases and J 6 bases; nucleotides not matched to a gene: 10. CDR3 nucleotide sequence: TGCGCCAGCAGCGGGGTGGGGACTAGCATCGCCGGGGAGCTGTTTTTT. Protein: CASSGVGTSIAGELFF.

The chain combines TRBV18 with TRBJ2-7, with 7 bases identical to TRBD1. V trimming: 2 bases; J trimming: 5 bases; junction bases outside the gene matches: 3. From germline, CDR1 is KGHSH and CDR2 LQKENI. The CDR3 is made up of 13 amino acids. CDR3 nucleotides: TGTGCCAGCTCACCAGTTCAGGGGGACGAGCAGTACTTC. Translating it yields CASSPVQGDEQYF.

This clone was counted between two and nine times. Other DNA sequences in this sample translate to the same CDR3. The rearrangement links TRBV19 to TRBJ1-5; no definite D call. Germline-derived CDR1 and CDR2 are LNHDA and SQIVND (reference sequence). The V and J ends lost 0 bases and 1 base respectively, with 4 bases between them. This CDR3 is built from 14 residues. In DNA form, the CDR3 reads TGTGCCAGTAGTATAGATCCGAGCAATCAGCCCCAGCATTTT. Translating it yields CASSIDPSNQPQHF.

J is TRBJ2-1 and V is TRBV6-5; D might be TRBD1 (6 bases). Between the trimmed V and J ends, which lost 8 bases and 3 bases, there was a span of 17 bases. The CDR3 consists of 15 residues. The V gene's germline CDR1 is MNHEY and CDR2 SVGAGI. The CDR3 nucleotides are TGTGCCAGCGCCCCAGGGCAGGGGAACTACAATGAGCAGTTCTTC. Protein product: CASAPGQGNYNEQFF.

The J gene is TRBJ1-1, the V gene TRBV7-2; 9 bases fit TRBD1. Germline V gives CDR1 SGHTA, CDR2 FQGNSA. The CDR3 spans 18 residues. V dropped 1 base and J dropped 5; count of bases not matched to a gene: 14. For the CDR3, the DNA is TGTGCCAGCAGCTTAGGACTCCGACAGGGGGGCTGGAAGACTGAAGCTTTCTTT. Its translation is CASSLGLRQGGWKTEAFF.

The chain uses TRBV3-1 (or the pseudogene TRBV3-2) and TRBJ1-3; 9 positions agree with TRBD1. V was clipped by 3 bases and J by 5 bases; unmatched bases: 2. Germline-derived CDR1 and CDR2 are LGHDT and YNNKEL (reference sequence). This CDR3 region has 14 residues. Written as DNA, the CDR3 is TGTGCCAGCAGCCATACAGGGGGCCGAAACACCATATATTTT. Translated: CASSHTGGRNTIYF.

The rearrangement links TRBV10-3 to TRBJ2-7; TRBD2 aligns across 9 bases. V was pared by 5 bases and J by 6 bases, with 11 bases of the junction left unmatched. CDR3 length: 15 residues. Germline V gives CDR1 ENHRY, CDR2 SYGVKD. The CDR3 loop is CAISQAGGLTGEQYF. The DNA for the CDR3 is TGTGCCATCAGTCAAGCGGGGGGCCTGACGGGCGAGCAGTACTTC.

This chain joins TRBV18 and TRBJ2-7; D not resolved. In germline, CDR1 is KGHSH, CDR2 LQKENI. The ends were cut back, 3 bases at V and 1 base at J, with 10 bases in the middle. The CDR3 contains 14 residues. CDR3 DNA: TGTGCCAGCTCACCTCCCTCGAATTCCTACGAGCAGTACTTC. This encodes CASSPPSNSYEQYF. Variable domain in full (rest from reference TRBV18 and TRBJ2-7): NAGVMQNPRHLVRRRGQEARLRCSPMKGHSHVYWYRQLPEEGLKFMVYLQKENIIDESGMPKERFSAEFPKEGPSILRIQQVVRGDSAAYFCASSPPSNSYEQYFGPGTRLTVT.

The V gene is TRBV15, the J gene TRBJ2-1; D might be TRBD2 (7 bases). V was cut by 5 bases and J by 7 bases, with 18 bases left in between. The CDR3 covers 15 residues. Germline V lookup: CDR1 LNHNV, CDR2 YYDKDF (reference sequence). In DNA, the CDR3 is TGTGCCACCAGCCGACGGGGGGCTGAAGGGAATGAGCAGTTCTTC. Translated: CATSRRGAEGNEQFF. Full variable domain (missing parts from reference TRBV15 and TRBJ2-1): DAMVIQNPRYQVTQFGKPVTLSCSQTLNHNVMYWYQQKSSQAPKLLFHYYDKDFNNEADTPDNFQSRRPNTSFCFLDIRSPGLGDTAMYLCATSRRGAEGNEQFFGPGTRLTVL.